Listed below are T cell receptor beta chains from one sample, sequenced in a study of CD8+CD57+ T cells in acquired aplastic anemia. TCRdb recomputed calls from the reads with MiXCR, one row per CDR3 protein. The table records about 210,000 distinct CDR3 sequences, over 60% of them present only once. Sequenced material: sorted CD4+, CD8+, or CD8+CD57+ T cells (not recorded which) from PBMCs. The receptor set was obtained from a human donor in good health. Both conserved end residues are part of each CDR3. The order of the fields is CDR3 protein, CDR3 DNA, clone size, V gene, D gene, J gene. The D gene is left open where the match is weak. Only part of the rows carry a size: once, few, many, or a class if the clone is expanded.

cdr3_aa: CSARDPVEGYTF
cdr3_nt: TGCAGTGCTAGAGATCCGGTGGAGGGCTACACCTTC
clone_size: -
v_call: TRBV20-1
d_call: -
j_call: TRBJ1-2

cdr3_aa: CASSVGGDEQYF
cdr3_nt: TGTGCCAGCAGCGTAGGGGGGGACGAGCAGTACTTC
clone_size: -
v_call: TRBV9
d_call: -
j_call: TRBJ2-7

cdr3_aa: CASSFDKGETQYF
cdr3_nt: TGTGCCAGCAGCTTCGACAAAGGAGAGACCCAGTACTTC
clone_size: few
v_call: TRBV7-3
d_call: -
j_call: TRBJ2-5

cdr3_aa: CATTLGVGSTDTQYF
cdr3_nt: TGTGCCACCACATTAGGGGTTGGTAGCACAGATACGCAGTATTTT
clone_size: -
v_call: TRBV10-3
d_call: -
j_call: TRBJ2-3

cdr3_aa: CASVQVGAVGAFF
cdr3_nt: TGTGCCAGTGTCCAGGTTGGCGCCGTTGGAGCTTTCTTT
clone_size: many
v_call: TRBV19
d_call: -
j_call: TRBJ1-1

cdr3_aa: CASSLGGRGLEQFF
cdr3_nt: TGTGCCAGCAGCTTAGGCGGCCGGGGGCTTGAGCAGTTCTTC
clone_size: -
v_call: TRBV7-8
d_call: -
j_call: TRBJ2-1

cdr3_aa: CASRLSGITYNSPLHF
cdr3_nt: TGTGCCAGCAGACTGTCAGGGATCACCTATAATTCACCCCTCCACTTT
clone_size: -
v_call: TRBV12-3/TRBV12-4
d_call: -
j_call: TRBJ1-6

cdr3_aa: CASSRFGGANSPLHF
cdr3_nt: TGTGCCAGCAGCCGATTCGGGGGGGCGAATTCACCCCTCCACTTT
clone_size: -
v_call: TRBV7-9
d_call: -
j_call: TRBJ1-6

cdr3_aa: CASSLTPGGSEQYF
cdr3_nt: TGTGCCAGCAGCTTAACCCCAGGGGGCTCCGAGCAGTACTTC
clone_size: -
v_call: TRBV7-3
d_call: TRBD1
j_call: TRBJ2-7

cdr3_aa: CATSVTSGQETQYF
cdr3_nt: TGTGCCACCAGCGTGACTAGCGGGCAAGAGACCCAGTACTTC
clone_size: once
v_call: TRBV15
d_call: TRBD2
j_call: TRBJ2-5

cdr3_aa: CASSRSGYPYRGYTF
cdr3_nt: TGTGCCAGCAGCCGCAGTGGATATCCGTATCGTGGCTACACCTTC
clone_size: many
v_call: TRBV7-9
d_call: -
j_call: TRBJ1-2

cdr3_aa: CASQGQGETQYF
cdr3_nt: TGCGCCAGCCAAGGACAGGGGGAGACCCAGTACTTC
clone_size: -
v_call: TRBV10-1
d_call: TRBD1
j_call: TRBJ2-5

cdr3_aa: CSAILPSGLWKHHIF
cdr3_nt: TGCAGTGCTATCCTACCCTCGGGGCTCTGGAAACACCATATATTT
clone_size: few
v_call: TRBV20-1
d_call: -
j_call: TRBJ1-3

cdr3_aa: CASSFSFGQDTDTQYF
cdr3_nt: TGTGCCAGCAGCTTTTCTTTCGGTCAGGACACAGATACGCAGTATTTT
clone_size: -
v_call: TRBV7-2
d_call: -
j_call: TRBJ2-3

cdr3_aa: CATSDPQGSYNEQFF
cdr3_nt: TGTGCCACCAGTGATCCCCAGGGATCCTACAATGAGCAGTTCTTC
clone_size: -
v_call: TRBV24-1
d_call: -
j_call: TRBJ2-1

cdr3_aa: CASSLTGAIHQPQHF
cdr3_nt: TGCGCCAGCAGCTTGACAGGGGCAATCCATCAGCCCCAGCATTTT
clone_size: -
v_call: TRBV5-1
d_call: TRBD1
j_call: TRBJ1-5

cdr3_aa: CSARDPRRRTDTQYF
cdr3_nt: TGCAGTGCTAGAGATCCGAGACGGAGAACAGATACGCAGTATTTT
clone_size: -
v_call: TRBV20-1
d_call: -
j_call: TRBJ2-3

cdr3_aa: CASSLAGPTDTQYF
cdr3_nt: TGTGCCAGCAGCTTAGCGGGACCCACAGATACGCAGTATTTT
clone_size: -
v_call: TRBV7-9
d_call: -
j_call: TRBJ2-3

cdr3_aa: CAISEGRLAGYNEQFF
cdr3_nt: TGTGCCATCAGTGAGGGGCGACTAGCGGGATACAATGAGCAGTTCTTC
clone_size: -
v_call: TRBV10-3
d_call: TRBD2
j_call: TRBJ2-1

cdr3_aa: CASSLGGEFTDTQYF
cdr3_nt: TGTGCCAGCAGCTTAGGGGGGGAGTTCACAGATACGCAGTATTTT
clone_size: -
v_call: TRBV5-1
d_call: -
j_call: TRBJ2-3

cdr3_aa: CAISQTVYEQYF
cdr3_nt: TGTGCCATCAGCCAGACAGTCTACGAGCAGTACTTC
clone_size: -
v_call: TRBV10-3
d_call: -
j_call: TRBJ2-7

cdr3_aa: CASSFDLAGPTGELFF
cdr3_nt: TGCGCCAGCAGCTTCGATTTAGCGGGACCCACCGGGGAGCTGTTTTTT
clone_size: -
v_call: TRBV7-3
d_call: TRBD2
j_call: TRBJ2-2

cdr3_aa: CSANEPGQGRHGYTF
cdr3_nt: TGCAGTGCTAACGAACCGGGACAGGGACGTCATGGCTACACCTTC
clone_size: -
v_call: TRBV20-1
d_call: TRBD1
j_call: TRBJ1-2

cdr3_aa: CSARDREGGYEQYF
cdr3_nt: TGCAGTGCTAGAGATAGGGAAGGGGGCTACGAGCAGTACTTC
clone_size: many
v_call: TRBV20-1
d_call: -
j_call: TRBJ2-7

cdr3_aa: CAISEPIGNQPQHF
cdr3_nt: TGTGCCATCAGTGAGCCGATCGGGAATCAGCCCCAGCATTTT
clone_size: -
v_call: TRBV10-3
d_call: -
j_call: TRBJ1-5

cdr3_aa: CASSQRDRGSYGYTF
cdr3_nt: TGTGCCAGCAGCCAACGGGACAGGGGGTCCTATGGCTACACCTTC
clone_size: -
v_call: TRBV7-9
d_call: TRBD1
j_call: TRBJ1-2

cdr3_aa: CASTLSYEQYF
cdr3_nt: TGTGCCAGCACCCTGTCCTACGAGCAGTACTTC
clone_size: many
v_call: TRBV28
d_call: -
j_call: TRBJ2-7

cdr3_aa: CATSRLAGDTQYF
cdr3_nt: TGTGCCACCAGCAGACTAGCTGGAGATACGCAGTATTTT
clone_size: -
v_call: TRBV15
d_call: -
j_call: TRBJ2-3

cdr3_aa: CATSDSRGQPYQETQYF
cdr3_nt: TGTGCCACCAGTGATTCCCGGGGACAACCGTACCAAGAGACCCAGTACTTC
clone_size: -
v_call: TRBV24-1
d_call: -
j_call: TRBJ2-5

cdr3_aa: CATSRVGVGSPLHF
cdr3_nt: TGTGCCACCAGCAGAGTGGGGGTAGGCTCACCCCTCCACTTT
clone_size: -
v_call: TRBV15
d_call: -
j_call: TRBJ1-6

cdr3_aa: CASSRTSGVYNEQFF
cdr3_nt: TGCGCCAGCAGCCGGACTAGCGGGGTCTACAATGAGCAGTTCTTC
clone_size: many
v_call: TRBV4-1
d_call: TRBD2
j_call: TRBJ2-1

cdr3_aa: CASSPPPSSGGANTQYF
cdr3_nt: TGTGCCAGCAGCCCACCCCCCTCTAGCGGGGGGGCCAATACGCAGTATTTT
clone_size: many
v_call: TRBV7-3
d_call: TRBD2
j_call: TRBJ2-3

cdr3_aa: CASSLVRPLDEQYF
cdr3_nt: TGTGCCAGCAGCTTAGTAAGGCCCTTAGACGAGCAGTACTTC
clone_size: few
v_call: TRBV7-3
d_call: -
j_call: TRBJ2-7

cdr3_aa: CASSLEQGSYNEQFF
cdr3_nt: TGTGCCAGCAGCTTAGAACAGGGGTCCTACAATGAGCAGTTCTTC
clone_size: -
v_call: TRBV7-2
d_call: TRBD1
j_call: TRBJ2-1

cdr3_aa: CASSLERGPSDTQYF
cdr3_nt: TGTGCCAGCAGCTTAGAGCGGGGTCCTTCGGATACGCAGTATTTT
clone_size: -
v_call: TRBV7-9
d_call: TRBD2
j_call: TRBJ2-3

cdr3_aa: CASSLAVGGQPQHF
cdr3_nt: TGTGCCAGCAGCTTAGCGGTAGGGGGGCAGCCCCAGCATTTT
clone_size: -
v_call: TRBV11-2
d_call: -
j_call: TRBJ1-5

cdr3_aa: CAGSFDWRTDTRYF
cdr3_nt: TGTGCCGGCAGCTTTGACTGGCGCACAGATACGCGGTATTTT
clone_size: -
v_call: TRBV7-9
d_call: -
j_call: TRBJ2-3

cdr3_aa: CAISRQGVNTEAFF
cdr3_nt: TGTGCCATCTCTAGACAGGGGGTGAACACTGAAGCTTTCTTT
clone_size: -
v_call: TRBV10-3
d_call: TRBD1
j_call: TRBJ1-1

cdr3_aa: CASSPPRGNYEQYF
cdr3_nt: TGTGCCAGCAGCCCCCCCAGGGGGAACTACGAGCAGTACTTC
clone_size: -
v_call: TRBV11-2
d_call: TRBD1
j_call: TRBJ2-7

cdr3_aa: CASSLSGASEQFF
cdr3_nt: TGTGCCAGCAGCTTATCAGGGGCGAGTGAGCAGTTCTTC
clone_size: few
v_call: TRBV7-9
d_call: -
j_call: TRBJ2-1

cdr3_aa: CASSVENTEAFF
cdr3_nt: TGTGCCAGCAGCGTCGAAAACACTGAAGCTTTCTTT
clone_size: few
v_call: TRBV9
d_call: -
j_call: TRBJ1-1

cdr3_aa: CASSLSGEQYF
cdr3_nt: TGTGCCAGCAGCTTGAGTGGGGAGCAGTACTTC
clone_size: many
v_call: TRBV7-9
d_call: -
j_call: TRBJ2-7